These 7 T cell receptor beta chains were all obtained from the same sample, sequenced in a study of OX40 agonist ivuxolimab in advanced cancers. The protocol was immunoSEQ multiplex PCR, while the TCRdb copy is restricted to in-frame clones and leaves out a portion. The sample has tens of thousands of clones, 80% seen once. The specimen comprised CD4+ or CD8+ T cells sorted from blood, sampled in a trial of the OX40 agonist ivuxolimab. Receptors originate from an adult with an advanced solid tumor such as melanoma, head and neck, liver or kidney cancer.

V usage is TRBV7-8 and J usage is TRBJ2-3; D is undetermined. Germline CDR1 and CDR2: SGHVS and FQNEAQ. Trimming took 2 bases from V and 0 from J, leaving 0 bases between them. The length of the CDR3 is 12 residues. This CDR3 is CASSLSTDTQYF. The CDR3 DNA sequence: TGTGCCAGCAGCTTAAGCACAGATACGCAGTATTTT.

The CDR3 DNA sequence: TGTGCCAGCAGCTTAAGACGGGGGGTGAGTAGTGGCTACACCTTC. Its translation is CASSLRRGVSSGYTF. The chain carries TRBV7-4 and TRBJ1-2; perhaps TRBD1 as D (5 bases). V shed 2 bases and J shed 7 bases, with 17 bases lying between them. The CDR3 has 15 residues. Germline-derived CDR1 and CDR2 are SGHVT and SQSDAQ.

The chain employs TRBV7-8 and TRBJ1-1; 7 bases map to TRBD1. The V and J ends lost 3 bases and 13 bases, in that order; junction bases with no gene match: 14. The germline V gene has CDR1 SGHVS and CDR2 FQNEAQ. There are 14 residues in the CDR3. As DNA, the CDR3 is TGTGCCAGCAGCTTCGACAGGGTACTTATGCGGGATTTCTTT. It codes for CASSFDRVLMRDFF. Filled out from reference TRBV7-8 and TRBJ1-1, the complete variable domain reads GAGVSQSPRYKVAKRGQDVALRCDPISGHVSLFWYQQALGQGPEFLTYFQNEAQLDKSGLPSDRFFAERPEGSVSTLKIQRTQQEDSAVYLCASSFDRVLMRDFFGQGTRLTVV.

This CDR3 reads CASRQRTVNTEAFF. Here the CDR3 DNA reads TGTGCCAGCAGACAACGGACAGTGAACACTGAAGCTTTCTTT. The chain recombines TRBV11-2 with TRBJ1-1, with D possibly TRBD1 on 6 matching bases. CDR1 and CDR2 (germline): SGHAT, FQNNGV. This CDR3 contains 14 residues. Trimming cost V 6 bases and J 0 bases, with 11 bases left between them. Supplemented by reference TRBV11-2 and TRBJ1-1, the full variable domain reads EAGVAQSPRYKIIEKRQSVAFWCNPISGHATLYWYQQILGQGPKLLIQFQNNGVVDDSQLPKDRFSAERLKGVDSTLKIQPAKLEDSAVYLCASRQRTVNTEAFFGQGTRLTVV.

The rearrangement joins TRBV19 to TRBJ1-2; TRBD1 matches at 8 bases. CDR1 and CDR2 (germline): LNHDA, SQIVND (reference sequence). V shed 7 bases, J shed 5 bases, and the junction held 9 bases outside the gene matches. The CDR3 is made up of 14 amino acids. The CDR3 DNA sequence: TGTGCCAGTAAGATTTCGGGACAGGTTTATGGCTACACCTTC. Protein: CASKISGQVYGYTF.

This clone was found once. The J gene is TRBJ2-1, the V gene TRBV7-2; tentative D call: TRBD2 (5 bases). Per the germline V gene, CDR1 is SGHTA and CDR2 is FQGNSA. The CDR3 spans 15 residues. The V gene lost 3 bases and the J gene lost 5 bases, with 14 bases spanning the gap. CDR3 sequence (DNA): TGTGCCAGCAGCTTGGGCAGCGGACCCCACAATGAGCAGTTCTTC. Its translation is CASSLGSGPHNEQFF.

CDR3 amino acids: CAWRKGAYGNTIYF. In DNA, the CDR3 is TGTGCCTGGAGGAAGGGGGCGTATGGAAACACCATATATTTT. The chain carries TRBV30 and TRBJ1-3; 7 bases map to TRBD1. The trim removed 3 bases at V and 3 bases at J, leaving 5 bases unmatched. The germline V gene has CDR1 GTSNPN and CDR2 SVGIG (reference sequence). This CDR3 contains 14 residues.